This T cell receptor (beta chain) was captured by sequencing in a study of cytomegalovirus exposure and HLA in healthy donors (dated by TCRdb to 2015 to 2018). Background on the whole study: According to an earlier analysis of a few hundred of the donors, about 190 million T cells yielded approximately 120 million unique TCR beta sequences and about 300 Gb of sequence data. Class I and class II HLA loci were covered by the typing at four-digit resolution. Among 300 to 500 genotyped donors of the cohort, an average of around 250,000 unique TCR beta nucleotide sequences was sequenced per donor, of which about 18% were non-productive. In addition to the first cohort of 500 to 850 subjects, a separate validation cohort of approximately 130 different subjects was used. Every discovery cohort repertoire had been produced on one sequencing platform. The number of typed donors differed by locus: about 620-640 for A, B, C, DRB1 and DQB1; approximately 540 for DQA1; around 610 for DPA1; and roughly 490 for DPB1. Several DR-DQ haplotypes were handled as single units for association and clustering because linkage in the cohort was strong. In the later analysis, no new phenotypic data were used to find candidate immune exposures; instead, reliance was placed on TCR beta sequences and their occurrence across donors. The study profiled the T cell repertoires of 550 to 700 subjects by immunosequencing and related them to cytomegalovirus serostatus. The aim of the study was to test whether cataloging public T cell receptors could identify signatures of past pathogen exposure. Among the roughly 400 genotyped donors, approximately 81% belonged to the genetic ancestry cluster associated with self-reported Caucasian donors. To predict cytomegalovirus infection status, the study brought together high-throughput TCR immunosequencing, statistical association of individual TCRs with disease status, and machine learning. An earlier analysis of 587 of the donors applied high-throughput TCR beta sequencing to assess whether each TCR beta V gene segment acted as functional or pseudogenic. About 300 gigabases of sequencing data and approximately 92 million unique TCR sequences made up an early release that covered some 640 HLA-typed donors. In a later genetic analysis, genome-wide SNP genotypes for about three fifths of the roughly 670 donors were used, and that subset was treated as a discovery cohort. Donor age, sex, ethnicity and CMV serostatus were collected together with the repertoire data. In a later analysis, previously published TCR beta repertoires from several hundred donors were re-analyzed and high-resolution HLA genotyping was added so that TCR occurrence patterns could be studied. General conclusions and limits of the study: A few of the identified cytomegalovirus-associated TCR beta chains were confirmed in vitro to be specific for cytomegalovirus antigens. In a later analysis, around 17,000 TCR beta sequences were associated with specific HLA alleles at a false discovery rate of 0.05. The presence/absence analyses assumed that sequencing depth was roughly uniform across donors, and that assumption may not be true. Over 15 rarely observed V segments, including chromosome 9 orphons, were excluded from the earlier analysis of a few hundred of the donors because counts were too low. According to a later genetic analysis, donors in an Asian-associated ancestry cluster had fewer N-insertions in productive TCRs than the approximately 670-donor mean. In a later analysis, TCR association rates were found to vary across HLA loci, with the most associated TCRs seen for DRB1 alleles and the fewest for HLA-C alleles. A further reported finding was that TCR beta sequences accurately predicted the HLA-A and HLA-B alleles for most subjects in the first cohort. When HLA alleles, especially DR and DQ, strongly co-occurred, attributing TCR associations to individual alleles was difficult. The classifier was reported to diagnose cytomegalovirus status with high specificity and sensitivity in both the original and validation cohorts. V-gene and J-gene trimming of TCR beta chains was associated with a missense DCLRE1C variant in a later genetic analysis, and the association was replicated in an independent cohort. Correlated functional status among segregating V segments might reflect linkage disequilibrium, but an unknown experimental factor could not be ruled out. Immune exposure information for the cohort was limited to CMV serostatus. In a later analysis, most CMV-associated TCR beta chains were found to appear HLA-restricted, with HLA associations seemingly driven largely by CMV exposure. Most TCR sequences were observed very rarely across donors, whereas some public TCRs were present in many individuals. According to the authors, the approach could potentially be generalized to other disease states and immunological phenotypes. A cluster of highly shared sequence variants was judged likely to be a technical artifact of the sequencing pipeline. A later analysis reported that several top co-occurrence clusters appeared linked to parvovirus B19, influenza, CMV and Epstein-Barr virus. Because the 87-base-pair reads could not distinguish some IMGT-functional V segments, including TRBV6-2 and TRBV6-3, those segments were excluded. HLA typing was unavailable for some donors at each locus, so association tests used only the typed subset. Only TCR beta chains were sequenced in this cohort, and the absence of alpha or paired-chain data limited detectable features. A later analysis found that HLA-associated TCR beta chains were more clonally expanded and had lower generation probabilities than equally common non-associated chains. In the study, around 150 TCR beta chains were listed as associated with cytomegalovirus. Broadly in line with IMGT annotations, most TCR beta V segments showed up in productive rearrangements about 87% or about 30% of the time in an earlier analysis of several hundred of the donors.

The library was built by means of the immunoSEQ multiplex PCR assay. A mixture of 60 forward primers for TCR Vbeta segments and 13 reverse primers for TCR Jbeta segments was used in the multiplex PCR. The CDR3 region of rearranged TCR beta genes was amplified from genomic DNA by a multiplex PCR assay. Amplified TCR beta libraries were sequenced as 87-base-pair reads on the Illumina HiSeq System. From the authors' description of their analysis: A later analysis tallied 75 million to 95 million unique TCR beta chains across the 700 or so repertoires, and approximately 12 million of those chains were shared by two or more donors. To remove PCR and sequencing errors, raw reads were error-corrected and collapsed into unique sequences using a nearest-neighbor algorithm that merged closely related sequences. Alignment of CDR3 sequences to IMGT reference sequences was used to assign V, D and J gene segments. Each retained sequence needed at least a six-nucleotide match to both a V gene segment and a J gene segment. A rearrangement was called productive if the CDR3 had no stop codons and remained in frame with V and J, and every other rearrangement was called non-productive. CDR3 was defined by IMGT convention, running from the second conserved V-encoded cysteine to the conserved J-encoded phenylalanine. The earlier analysis of around 640 of the donors excluded sequences that lacked an unambiguous match to a single V gene segment. In an earlier analysis of several hundred of the donors, a V segment was called functional when productive rearrangements were above 56.7%, and segregating when the standard deviation between donors exceeded 5%. A statistical classification framework was developed to diagnose cytomegalovirus status using the catalog of TCR beta chain sequences. V and J gene assignment, in a later analysis, came from comparing TCR nucleotide sequences with IMGT/GENE-DB human TR gene sequences. A later analysis assigned CDR3 sequences and most-parsimonious VDJ recombination scenarios with the TCRdist pipeline. In a later analysis, every TCR beta chain was defined by the combination of its CDR3 amino acid sequence and its V-gene family, and reads without a unique V-gene family were dropped. In a later analysis, some 600 highly shared, low-generation-probability nucleotide sequences were removed to address suspected cross-contamination and a sequencing artifact. In a later analysis, a clonal expansion index was calculated for each public chain from normalized within-repertoire ranks of inferred template counts. A later analysis computed generation probabilities with a VDJ recombination model fitted to out-of-frame rearrangements, and checked the results against IGoR. In a later analysis, hypergeometric tests were used to score TCR-TCR, TCR-HLA and TCR-CMV co-occurrence, with a repertoire-size bias correction applied to TCR pairs. To estimate false discovery rates, a later analysis permuted the HLA or CMV assignments 20 times. In a later analysis, co-occurring TCRs were grouped with DBSCAN, and TCRdist sequence similarity was added when clustering was performed within HLA-allele-positive subsets. For co-occurrence clustering, repertoires with fewer than 30,000 or more than 120,000 public chains were excluded, along with a handful of repertoires with anomalous nucleotide sharing. What TCRdb holds here is the immuneACCESS table cut down to in-frame rearrangements. Part of the clones is not present; checked against another copy, under half of the missing clones reflect an unresolved V gene, and the others are unexplained. V and J calls and clone size are as listed in that table; D and trimming were resolved from the DNA. This sample's listing comprises 90,000 to 130,000 clones. The leading ten clones occupy roughly 3.7% of the sample.

The CDR3 goes from the cysteine to the phenylalanine over 16 residues. Only the CDR3 part of the read is kept: 48 bases, read in frame from the first base. In total, approximately 700 healthy bone marrow donors made up the cohort. Cohort members were all nominally healthy when sampled, although unrecorded immune exposures were likely present. The donor was CMV seronegative and belonged to the group of 350 to 400 seronegative cohort members. A peripheral blood sample was provided by each donor, and peripheral blood mononuclear cells were used for TCR beta sequencing. The Qiagen DNeasy Blood Extraction Kit was used to extract genomic DNA from the blood cell samples. A note on this clone: Its antigen specificity is not known.

The sequencing sample was made of PBMCs. This receptor was taken from a man aged 30 to 45 in good health and CMV-seronegative. The chain is made from TRBV21-1 and TRBJ1-5; the table calls TRBD1, which could not be checked here. TRBV21-1 is tagged as a pseudogene. The nucleotide sequence reads as follows: TGTGCCAGCAGCAAAGTCTCAGGCCTTAGCAATCAGCCCCAGCATTTT. Its translation is CASSKVSGLSNQPQHF.